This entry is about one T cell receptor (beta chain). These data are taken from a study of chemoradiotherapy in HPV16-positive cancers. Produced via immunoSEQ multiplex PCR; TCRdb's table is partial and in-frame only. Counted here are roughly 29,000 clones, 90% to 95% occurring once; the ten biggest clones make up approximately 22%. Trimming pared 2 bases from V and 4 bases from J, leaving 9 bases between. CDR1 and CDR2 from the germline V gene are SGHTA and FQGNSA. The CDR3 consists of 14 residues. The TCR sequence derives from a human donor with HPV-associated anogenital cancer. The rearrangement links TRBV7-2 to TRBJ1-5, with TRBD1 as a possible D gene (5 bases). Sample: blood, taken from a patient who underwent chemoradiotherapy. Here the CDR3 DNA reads TGTGCCAGCAGCTTAAGCCGGGGGAATCAGCCCCAGCATTTT. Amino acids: CASSLSRGNQPQHF.